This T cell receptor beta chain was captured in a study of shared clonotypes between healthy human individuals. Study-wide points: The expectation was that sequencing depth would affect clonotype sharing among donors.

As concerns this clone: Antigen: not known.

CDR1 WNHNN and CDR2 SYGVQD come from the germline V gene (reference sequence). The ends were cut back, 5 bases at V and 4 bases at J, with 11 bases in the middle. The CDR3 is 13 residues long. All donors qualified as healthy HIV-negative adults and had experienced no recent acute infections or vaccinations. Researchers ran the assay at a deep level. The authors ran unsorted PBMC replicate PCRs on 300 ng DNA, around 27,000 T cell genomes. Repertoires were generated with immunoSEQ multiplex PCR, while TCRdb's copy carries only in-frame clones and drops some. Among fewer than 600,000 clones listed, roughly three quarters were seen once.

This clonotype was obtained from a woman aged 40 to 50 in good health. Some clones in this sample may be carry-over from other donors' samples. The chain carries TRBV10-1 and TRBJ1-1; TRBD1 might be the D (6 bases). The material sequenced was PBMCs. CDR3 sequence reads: CASSQGRSTEAFF. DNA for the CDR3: TGCGCCAGCAGTCAGGGGAGGTCCACTGAAGCTTTCTTT.